This entry features one TCR beta chain sequence. No antigen is known for it. This entry comes from a study of T cell responses to AZD1222 COVID-19 vaccine. TCRdb's table, derived via immunoSEQ multiplex PCR, lists solely in-frame clones and lacks some. Found here are about 120,000 clones, more than 80% of them singletons; the top ten hold 1.5% to 1.8%. Study observations and caveats: Rises in breadth and depth of Spike-specific TCRs came after two AZD1222 doses.

The TCR sequence derives from an adult in good health. This specimen was peripheral blood, taken on day 0 of AZD1222 vaccination.

The CDR3 nucleotides read TGCAGCGTGAGACAGGGTCAGTCCACTGAAGCTTTCTTT. Translated: CSVRQGQSTEAFF. The gene calls are TRBV29-1 and TRBJ1-1; 7 bases are shared with TRBD1. Germline loops: CDR1 SQVTM, CDR2 ANQGSEA. The junction had 8 bases not matched to a gene; V was cut back by 6 bases and J by 4 bases. The CDR3 runs to 13 residues.